This TCR beta chain came from a study of siplizumab effects on memory and regulatory T cells. Study results and limitations: Treatment with siplizumab left mappable alloreactive CD4+ clones averaging roughly 70% Treg-derived, compared with 25% to 30% in controls. Few alloreactive clones mapped to unstimulated subsets.

Method: immunoSEQ multiplex PCR; TCRdb's copy keeps in-frame clones and lacks some. The repertoire holds fewer than 100,000 clones, with 85% to 95% as singletons. Concerning this clone: The antigen is not known.

The sample consisted of non-Treg CD4+ T cells sorted from blood. This TCR was recovered from a human donor in good health.

Here the CDR3 reads CASSYSGNSPLHF. In DNA, the CDR3 is TGTGCCAGCAGTTACTCTGGGAATTCACCCCTCCACTTT. V gene TRBV6-6 combines with J gene TRBJ1-6; D gene unclear. V shed 0 bases and J shed 7 bases, with 4 bases lying between them. The CDR3 covers 13 residues. Germline CDR1 reads MNHNY; CDR2 reads SVGAGI (reference sequence).